Listed here are 29 T cell receptor beta chains from one sample, sequenced in a study of liver allograft versus peripheral blood T cells. Study in general: Transplanted-liver T cell receptor repertoires were compared with recipients' peripheral blood repertoires.

Using its own MiXCR run on the reads, TCRdb lists one record per CDR3 protein. This sample carries thousands of distinct CDR3 sequences, 16% of them seen once, and the ten largest clones take around 1.9%. Receptors originate from a human patient who had a liver transplant. These T cells may partly come from the graft donor.

Relative to its sample, this clonotype is medium-sized. The chain is built from TRBV6-2 or TRBV6-3 and TRBJ1-5; unclear D gene. Germline CDR1 and CDR2: MNHEY and SVGEGT. CDR3 size: 15 residues. Between the trimmed V and J ends, which lost 5 bases and 4 bases, there was a span of 15 bases. DNA for the CDR3: TGTGCCAGCAGTCACACCCAAAGGAGGAATCAGCCCCAGCATTTT. It translates to CASSHTQRRNQPQHF.

The count of this clonotype is one. This may stem from a read error, because a much larger clone lies one nucleotide away. This sequence joins TRBV7-2 and TRBJ2-1; D is undetermined. CDR3 length equals 13 residues. The germline V and J ends were trimmed by 8 bases and 5 bases, with 13 bases remaining between them. CDR1 and CDR2 from the germline V gene are SGHTA and FQGNSA. CDR3 protein: CASSGKENNEQFF. CDR3 in DNA: TGTGCCAGCTCCGGAAAGGAGAACAATGAGCAGTTCTTC. Drawing the rest from reference TRBV7-2 and TRBJ2-1, the complete variable domain is GAGVSQSPSNKVTEKGKDVELRCDPISGHTALYWYRQSLGQGLEFLIYFQGNSAPDKSGLPSDRFSAERTGGSVSTLTIQRTQQEDSAVYLCASSGKENNEQFFGPGTRLTVL.

This clonotype is labeled medium-sized. The chain uses TRBV7-9 and TRBJ1-1; the D gene is possibly TRBD1 (5 bases). The V gene's germline CDR1 is SEHNR and CDR2 FQNEAQ (reference sequence). This CDR3 is built from 13 residues. V lost 3 bases, J lost 2 bases, and 7 bases lay in between. The CDR3 DNA follows: TGTGCCAGCAGCTTCGACAGCAACACTGAAGCTTTCTTT. Amino acid sequence: CASSFDSNTEAFF.

The chain is built from TRBV19 and TRBJ1-2; a possible D gene is TRBD1 (5 bases). This CDR3 has 15 amino acids. With 6 bases removed from V and 1 base from J, the gap between germline ends came to 15 bases. Germline V gene data show CDR1 as LNHDA and CDR2 as SQIVND (reference sequence). The CDR3 DNA is TGTGCCAGTAGCCGAGACAGCCTATTTAACTATGGCTACACCTTC. Protein sequence: CASSRDSLFNYGYTF.

This clonotype is labeled medium-sized. This sequence joins TRBV19 and TRBJ1-2; D may be TRBD1 (6 bases). V gave up 4 bases and J gave up 0 bases, with 15 bases separating them. Germline V gene sequence: CDR1 LNHDA, CDR2 SQIVND (reference sequence). The CDR3 is made up of 16 amino acids. CDR3 sequence (DNA): TGTGCCAGTAGTAAAGTGACAGGCCAAGCTAACTATGGCTACACCTTC. This gives the protein CASSKVTGQANYGYTF.

The V gene is TRBV20-1, the J gene TRBJ1-1; D is unresolved. Trimming pared 5 bases from V and 4 bases from J, leaving 11 bases between. Germline CDR1 and CDR2: DFQATT and SNEGSKA (reference sequence). The CDR3 contains 12 residues. The CDR3 DNA sequence: TGCAGTGCTCCTCTTGACGGCACTGAAGCTTTCTTT. Protein sequence: CSAPLDGTEAFF.

This clonotype rates as medium-sized. The V and J genes are TRBV18 and TRBJ1-5; 9 bases are shared with TRBD1. V lost 3 bases and J lost 9; bases outside the gene matches: 12. The length of the CDR3 is 16 residues. From germline, CDR1 is KGHSH and CDR2 LQKENI. The CDR3 spells CASSPSGTGIDLPQHF. The CDR3 bases are TGTGCCAGCTCACCTTCCGGGACAGGGATCGACCTGCCCCAGCATTTT. Combining the CDR3 with reference TRBV18 and TRBJ1-5 gives the whole variable domain NAGVMQNPRHLVRRRGQEARLRCSPMKGHSHVYWYRQLPEEGLKFMVYLQKENIIDESGMPKERFSAEFPKEGPSILRIQQVVRGDSAAYFCASSPSGTGIDLPQHFGDGTRLSIL.

Sample share makes this clonotype medium-sized (0.01 to 0.1%). The gene calls are TRBV5-6 and TRBJ1-2, with D unresolved. Germline V gene sequence: CDR1 SGHDT, CDR2 YYEEEE. Trimming removed 0 bases at V and 2 bases at J, with 11 bases between. The CDR3 runs 15 residues. The CDR3 coding sequence is TGTGCCAGCAGCTTGGGGCCCAACGGGAACTATGGCTACACCTTC. Its protein product is CASSLGPNGNYGYTF. Together with reference TRBV5-6 and TRBJ1-2, the CDR3 gives the full variable domain: DAGVTQSPTHLIKTRGQQVTLRCSPKSGHDTVSWYQQALGQGPQFIFQYYEEEERQRGNFPDRFSGHQFPNYSSELNVNALLLGDSALYLCASSLGPNGNYGYTFGSGTRLTVV.

This clonotype came up a few times. This chain joins TRBV11-2 and TRBJ2-6; no firm D call. V gave up 1 base and J gave up 4 bases, with 8 bases separating them. Germline CDR1 and CDR2: SGHAT and FQNNGV. The CDR3 has 15 amino acids. CDR3 residues: CASSLAGSGANVLTF. The CDR3 DNA reads as TGTGCCAGCAGCTTAGCTGGGTCGGGGGCCAACGTCCTGACTTTC.

This clonotype ranks as medium-sized. The genes are TRBV27 and TRBJ1-2, with 10 bases identical to TRBD1. J was trimmed by 4 bases and V by 4 bases; bases with no gene match: 6. The V gene's germline CDR1 is MNHEY and CDR2 SMNVEV (reference sequence). The CDR3 spans 15 residues. CDR3 region: CASSSGDRGFYGYTF. CDR3 nucleotides: TGTGCCAGCAGTTCTGGGGACAGGGGATTCTATGGCTACACCTTC.

This clonotype was recorded many times. The chain carries TRBV5-5 and TRBJ1-1, with a weak D call TRBD1 (6 bases). Germline V lookup: CDR1 SGHKS, CDR2 YYEKEE (reference sequence). The CDR3 extends over 13 amino acids. V was trimmed by 3 bases and J by 8 bases, leaving 14 bases between them. The CDR3 reads CASSSYATGEAFF. The CDR3 nucleotides read TGTGCCAGCAGCTCCTACGCGACAGGCGAAGCTTTCTTT.

In this sample, this clonotype turned up many times. CDR3 nucleotide sequence: TGCAGTGCAACCGCGCAGGGGAACACTGAAGCTTTCTTT. It yields the protein CSATAQGNTEAFF. This chain connects TRBV20-1 to TRBJ1-1, with a possible D match to TRBD1 (5 bases). Germline CDR1 and CDR2: DFQATT and SNEGSKA (reference sequence). V was pared by 6 bases and J by 1 base, with 12 bases between. CDR3 length: 13 amino acids.

The rearrangement uses TRBV30 and TRBJ2-1, with unresolved D. The tail of the sequence fits TRBJ2-7 better, so the J call may be wrong. CDR3 size: 15 residues. Germline CDR1 reads GTSNPN; CDR2 reads SVGIG (reference sequence). The CDR3 sequence is CAWSVPSAGSYEQYF. The CDR3 DNA follows: TGTGCCTGGAGTGTACCATCTGCAGGCTCCTACGAGCAGTACTTC.

This clonotype is labeled as medium-sized. J is TRBJ2-7 and V is TRBV10-3, with 7 bases matching TRBD1. Germline trimming cut 6 bases from V and 5 bases from J; bases unmatched to any gene: 10. This CDR3 comprises 14 residues. Looked up from germline, CDR1 is ENHRY and CDR2 is SYGVKD. The CDR3 region is CAISNWTGQHEQYF. The CDR3 nucleotides read TGTGCCATCAGCAATTGGACAGGACAACACGAGCAGTACTTC.

Relative to its sample, this clonotype is medium-sized (0.01 to 0.1%). This chain links TRBV15 with TRBJ1-2; D not resolved. Germline CDR1 LNHNV, CDR2 YYDKDF (reference sequence). V lost 0 bases to trimming and J lost 2 bases, with 10 bases between them. The length of the CDR3 is 15 residues. CDR3 bases: TGTGCCACCAGCAGAGATCGTGGCGGGAACTATGGCTACACCTTC. Translated, it gives CATSRDRGGNYGYTF.

By sample fraction, this clonotype is medium-sized. This rearrangement joins TRBV6-1 to TRBJ1-2; D remains unclear. The CDR3 has 14 amino acids. CDR1 is MNHNS and CDR2 is SASEGT in the germline V gene. Trimming shortened V by 2 bases and J by 8 bases, and 15 bases separated the two germline ends. The CDR3 loop reads CASSESSGKGGYTF. CDR3 sequence (DNA): TGTGCCAGCAGTGAATCGTCCGGAAAAGGGGGCTACACCTTC.

This clonotype is medium-sized by share. CDR3 sequence: CASSALPGSSYEQYF. In DNA, the CDR3 is TGTGCCAGCAGCGCCCTCCCAGGGAGCTCCTACGAGCAGTACTTC. The V call is TRBV9, the J call TRBJ2-7; either TRBD1 or TRBD2 may supply D (5 bases each). V gave up 3 bases and J gave up 0 bases, with 13 bases separating them. The CDR3 extends over 15 amino acids. Per the germline V gene, CDR1 is SGDLS and CDR2 is YYNGEE.

The chain carries TRBV3-1 and TRBJ1-2; no clear D. Per the germline V gene, CDR1 is LGHDT and CDR2 is YNNKEL (reference sequence). The CDR3 has 15 residues. Trimming took off 0 bases at V and 4 bases at J, with 12 bases between the two ends. In DNA form, the CDR3 reads TGTGCCAGCAGCCAAGATTGGAGCATTAGCTATGGCTACACCTTC. Its protein is CASSQDWSISYGYTF.

The chain combines TRBV11-2 with TRBJ1-3; no firm D call. The CDR3 runs to 14 residues. CDR1 SGHAT and CDR2 FQNNGV come from the germline V gene. The germline V and J ends were trimmed by 8 bases and 4 bases, with 15 bases remaining between them. CDR3 DNA sequence: TGTGCCAGCCGCTCAACCGCACAGGGAAACACCATATATTTT. This codes for CASRSTAQGNTIYF.

This clonotype is termed medium-sized. Here the CDR3 DNA reads TGTGCCAGCTCACCCCCGTCAACAGGGGGTTATGGCTACACCTTC. This sequence encodes CASSPPSTGGYGYTF. The V call is TRBV18, the J call TRBJ1-2; 8 bases fit TRBD1. The CDR3 sequence is 15 residues long. Trimming took 3 bases from V and 5 from J; bases not matched to a gene: 8. Germline CDR1 and CDR2: KGHSH and LQKENI.

In this sample, this clonotype turned up many times. The J gene is TRBJ2-3, the V gene TRBV29-1; 8 bases map to TRBD2. The CDR3 has 14 residues. V dropped 8 bases and J dropped 3; count of bases not matched to a gene: 10. Looked up from germline, CDR1 is SQVTM and CDR2 is ANQGSEA. In DNA form, the CDR3 reads TGCAGCACCTCAGCGGGGGAGTTAACAGATACGCAGTATTTT. Translating gives CSTSAGELTDTQYF.

By sample share, this clonotype is medium-sized (0.01 to 0.1%). This chain joins TRBV28 and TRBJ1-2; D is unclear. V was shortened by 6 bases and J by 10 bases, with 21 bases between the two germline ends. There are 14 residues in the CDR3. Germline lookup yields CDR1 MDHEN and CDR2 SYDVKM. The CDR3 coding sequence is TGTGCCAGCAGACCCAAGGGCCCTAATAGTGACTACACCTTC. It codes for CASRPKGPNSDYTF.

This clonotype was seen repeatedly, ten times or more. The CDR3 sequence is CASSYSPGLAGERGEQYF. DNA for the CDR3: TGTGCCAGCAGTTACTCTCCGGGACTAGCGGGGGAACGGGGCGAGCAGTACTTC. The genes are TRBV6-2 or TRBV6-3 and TRBJ2-7; 14 positions agree with TRBD2. The CDR3 extends over 18 amino acids. Germline V gene data show CDR1 as MNHEY and CDR2 as SVGEGT. Trimming at V came to 0 bases and at J to 6 bases, leaving 10 bases not matched to a gene.

V gene TRBV12-3 or TRBV12-4 combines with J gene TRBJ1-2; D is possibly TRBD1 (5 bases). This CDR3 comprises 12 residues. V lost 5 bases and J lost 4, with 8 bases in between. Written as DNA, the CDR3 is TGTGCCAGCAGTCAGGGTCGCTATGGCTACACCTTC. It codes for CASSQGRYGYTF.

This clonotype is deemed medium-sized (0.01 to 0.1%). The chain has TRBV29-1 and TRBJ2-7; D may be TRBD1 (6 bases). The CDR3 covers 13 residues. Trimming left V 3 bases short and J 4 bases short, with 13 bases between. CDR1 SQVTM and CDR2 ANQGSEA come from the germline V gene. The CDR3 spells CSVDQGIGYEQYF. The CDR3, as DNA: TGCAGCGTTGACCAGGGGATCGGATACGAGCAGTACTTC.

This clonotype ranks as medium-sized (0.01 to 0.1%). The genes are TRBV6-1 and TRBJ1-6, with no clear D. This CDR3 is 13 amino acids long. CDR1 is MNHNS and CDR2 is SASEGT in the germline V gene. Trimming cost V 4 bases and J 7 bases, with 8 bases left between them. Written as DNA, the CDR3 is TGTGCCAGCAGTGCTAACACCAATTCACCCCTCCACTTT. Protein sequence: CASSANTNSPLHF.

This clonotype was picked up a small number of times. This rearrangement joins TRBV20-1 to TRBJ1-2; D uncertain. The V end lost 6 bases, the J end lost 7 bases, and 12 bases lay between the germline ends. CDR1 is DFQATT and CDR2 is SNEGSKA in the germline V gene (reference sequence). The CDR3 totals 11 residues. Written as DNA, the CDR3 is TGCAGTGCCGCCAGAGAGAGTGGCTACACCTTC. It is translated as CSAARESGYTF.

Judged by abundance, this clonotype is medium-sized (0.01 to 0.1%). This chain uses TRBV28 with TRBJ1-4; no clear D. V was pared by 2 bases and J by 8 bases, with 15 bases between. The CDR3 covers 15 residues. CDR1 is MDHEN, CDR2 SYDVKM, per germline. The CDR3: CASSLGVVPYEKLFF. The CDR3 bases are TGTGCCAGCAGTTTAGGTGTAGTACCGTACGAAAAACTGTTTTTT.

In this sample, this clonotype is medium-sized. The chain recombines TRBV15 with TRBJ1-5; D is ambiguous. This CDR3 spans 14 amino acids. CDR1 LNHNV and CDR2 YYDKDF come from the germline V gene (reference sequence). Trimming cost V 4 bases and J 2 bases, with 9 bases left between them. CDR3 residues: CATSILGGNQPQHF. The CDR3 DNA reads TGTGCCACCAGCATATTGGGAGGCAATCAGCCCCAGCATTTT.